This paragraph covers one TCR beta chain sequence. These data are taken from a study of T cell responses to AZD1222 COVID-19 vaccine. This table comes from immunoSEQ multiplex PCR, and its TCRdb copy is limited to in-frame clones, with some not included. The table shows 100,000 or so clones, with around 84% occurring only once. V was cut by 0 bases and J by 5 bases, with 9 bases left in between. Germline V gene lookup returns CDR1 MGHRA and CDR2 YSYEKL. The CDR3 runs to 14 residues. The clonotype comes from an adult in good health. The sequences come from peripheral blood, collected on day 0 of AZD1222 vaccination. V is TRBV4-1 and J is TRBJ2-3; TRBD2 might be the D (6 bases). CDR3 amino acids: CASSQERGGDTQYF. Written as DNA, the CDR3 is TGCGCCAGCAGCCAAGAACGGGGAGGAGATACGCAGTATTTT.